This is a list of T cell receptor beta chains from one sample in a study of T cells in Graves' hyperthyroidism and ophthalmopathy. TCRdb ran MiXCR on the multiplex PCR reads and lists one entry per CDR3 protein. The sample contains approximately 400,000 distinct CDR3 sequences, 15% of which appear only once. Sequencing used blood. The receptors originated from a young woman with Graves' hyperthyroidism. Each CDR3 is given with its conserved first and last residue. The order of the fields is clone size, V gene, CDR3 protein. Size tells how often a clone was seen (once, few, many) or the class of an expanded clone, and some rows leave it out.

>many|TRBV2
CASTDNNSNQPQHF
>many|TRBV12-3/TRBV12-4
CASSYGQILQTQYF
>few|TRBV6-1
CASTGGGSLYEQYF
>many|TRBV12-3/TRBV12-4
CASSLDSGRNEQYF
>NA|TRBV10-3
CAIMRDRGGYTF
>NA|TRBV27
CASTGLAGRLGGELFF
>few|TRBV18
CASSPQETGGRGNTIYF
>many|TRBV28
CASSPGGGNTEAFF
>few|TRBV5-1
CASSLVGGESNEKLFF
>many|TRBV11-2
CASSFSGMSSYNEQFF
>many|TRBV7-8
CASSQGHQPQHF
>few|TRBV6-4
CASSPKGGGAGANVLTF
>NA|TRBV18
CASSSLFRGSSSYEQYF
>few|TRBV20-1
CSASGLAGSTDTQYF
>NA|TRBV4-1
CASSQDNDVNTEAFF
>many|TRBV5-1
CASGLRDREYEQYF
>few|TRBV4-1
CASSQLFGGNEQFF
>NA|TRBV16
CASSRGRDQPQHF
>many|TRBV10-2
CASSGAAETYEQYF
>few|TRBV12-3/TRBV12-4
CASSPGHPPLHF
>NA|TRBV14
CASSHIRIAGPSTDTRYF
>NA|TRBV27
CASSLTGAIPEAFF
>many|TRBV28
CASSLNGPTDTQYF
>NA|TRBV6-1
CASSTRDSGEQYF
>few|TRBV2
CASSPGGAFTEAFF
>NA|TRBV15
CATSRGSMNTEAFF
>few|TRBV5-1
CASSNGQAREKLFF
>NA|TRBV19
CASMSRNYNEQFF
>many|TRBV2
CASWTGGVTGELFF
>NA|TRBV20-1
CSARPTGRETQYF
>few|TRBV20-1
CSASGTSGNTDTQYF
>many|TRBV15
CATSRETGYGYTF
>many|TRBV18
CASSPLGGPNVNTEAFF
>NA|TRBV6-1
CASSPAGSNEKLFF
>many|TRBV6-1
CASSQRSGTLRDTQYF
>many|TRBV7-8
CASSRSGSRTDTQYF
>few|TRBV30
CASASGSNQPQHF
>few|TRBV6-5
CASTSDRVRNEQFF
>many|TRBV20-1
CSASGSVDNEQFF
>many|TRBV2
CASSEGGPNYYNEQFF
>NA|TRBV6-6
CASSYSRLVIETQYF
>many|TRBV5-1
CASSWEQGPYEQYF
>NA|TRBV27
CASSLYVTQYNSPLHF
>NA|TRBV5-6
CASSWTWGTGVSEQYF
>NA|TRBV6-1
CASSFEGIYEQYF
>many|TRBV2
CASSERAGTTDTQYF
>NA|TRBV4-1
CASSQVGQMFTGELFF
>few|TRBV2
CASSYPGTSYNEQFF
>few|TRBV4-2
CASSQDPGSGRTDTQYF
>NA|TRBV6-5
CASSYYTIGKNADGYTF
>few|TRBV7-9
CASSPWTVQETQYF
>few|TRBV20-1
CSAPVVTDTQYF
>few|TRBV28
CASRRGGSSYEQYF
>once|TRBV28
CASGVGVKLFF
>few|TRBV20-1
CSARQGNYGYTF
>NA|TRBV20-1
CSARTPGEVTQYF
>NA|TRBV28
CASRLGGVSPLHF